A selection of T cell receptor beta chains follows, all from one sample in a study of blood T cell repertoires in COVID-19. The table came from immunoSEQ multiplex PCR; TCRdb's copy has only in-frame clones and leaves some out. This table holds about 36,000 clones, approximately 90% found once. The specimen was peripheral blood. These TCRs come from a human donor in a cohort sampled during active COVID-19. Both conserved end residues are part of each CDR3. Fields, in order: J gene, D gene, V gene, CDR3 length, clone size, CDR3 protein, CDR3 DNA. D genes are given only for firm matches. Expanded clones get a size class; other rows say once, few or many, or leave the size out.

j_call: TRBJ2-3; d_call: .; v_call: TRBV14; cdr3_length: 15; clone_size: .; cdr3_aa: CASRSHISSTDTQYF; cdr3_nt: TGTGCCAGCAGAAGCCATATTTCATCCACAGATACGCAGTATTTT
j_call: TRBJ2-5; d_call: TRBD1; v_call: TRBV28; cdr3_length: 16; clone_size: .; cdr3_aa: CASRRGGQGGRETQYF; cdr3_nt: TGTGCCAGCAGGCGCGGGGGACAGGGGGGTCGAGAGACCCAGTACTTC
j_call: TRBJ1-1; d_call: .; v_call: TRBV29-1; cdr3_length: 14; clone_size: .; cdr3_aa: CSARKDSTNTEAFF; cdr3_nt: TGCAGCGCTCGTAAGGACAGTACGAACACTGAAGCTTTCTTT
j_call: TRBJ2-1; d_call: TRBD2; v_call: TRBV10-3; cdr3_length: 14; clone_size: .; cdr3_aa: CAISGLAGNNEQFF; cdr3_nt: TGTGCCATCAGCGGACTAGCGGGGAACAATGAGCAGTTCTTC
j_call: TRBJ2-1; d_call: .; v_call: TRBV21-1; cdr3_length: 15; clone_size: .; cdr3_aa: CASSIRAKGDMDQFF; cdr3_nt: TGTGCCAGCAGCATCCGGGCCAAGGGAGATATGGATCAGTTCTTC
j_call: TRBJ2-6; d_call: TRBD1; v_call: TRBV18; cdr3_length: 16; clone_size: .; cdr3_aa: CASSPIQGAGANVLTF; cdr3_nt: TGTGCCAGCTCACCGATTCAGGGGGCTGGGGCCAACGTCCTGACTTTC
j_call: TRBJ2-7; d_call: .; v_call: TRBV5-5; cdr3_length: 12; clone_size: .; cdr3_aa: CASSTLSRRQYF; cdr3_nt: TGTGCCAGCAGCACCCTGAGTAGGAGGCAGTACTTC
j_call: TRBJ2-3; d_call: TRBD2; v_call: TRBV5-1; cdr3_length: 16; clone_size: once; cdr3_aa: CASSQGTSGSTDTQYF; cdr3_nt: TGCGCCAGCAGCCAAGGGACTAGCGGGAGCACAGATACGCAGTATTTT
j_call: TRBJ2-1; d_call: TRBD1; v_call: TRBV7-2; cdr3_length: 15; clone_size: .; cdr3_aa: CASSLGDRVRDEQFF; cdr3_nt: TGTGCCAGCAGCTTAGGGGACAGGGTCAGAGATGAGCAGTTCTTC
j_call: TRBJ2-3; d_call: TRBD1; v_call: TRBV12-3/TRBV12-4; cdr3_length: 13; clone_size: .; cdr3_aa: CASRGRFRGTQYF; cdr3_nt: TGTGCCAGCAGGGGTAGGTTCAGGGGGACGCAGTATTTT
j_call: TRBJ1-5; d_call: TRBD1; v_call: TRBV7-9; cdr3_length: 14; clone_size: .; cdr3_aa: CASSLGQGNQPQHF; cdr3_nt: TGTGCCAGCAGCCTAGGACAGGGAAATCAGCCCCAGCATTTT
j_call: TRBJ1-1; d_call: .; v_call: TRBV27; cdr3_length: 15; clone_size: few; cdr3_aa: CASQLGRGDRTEAFF; cdr3_nt: TGTGCCAGCCAATTAGGCCGGGGTGATCGCACTGAAGCTTTCTTT
j_call: TRBJ2-1; d_call: .; v_call: TRBV4-1; cdr3_length: 14; clone_size: .; cdr3_aa: CASSQAEGLNEQFF; cdr3_nt: TGCGCCAGCAGCCAAGCGGAGGGCCTCAATGAGCAGTTCTTC
j_call: TRBJ2-1; d_call: TRBD2; v_call: TRBV19; cdr3_length: 15; clone_size: .; cdr3_aa: CASSMQAGGPNEQFF; cdr3_nt: TGTGCCAGTAGTATGCAAGCGGGAGGGCCGAATGAGCAGTTCTTC
j_call: TRBJ2-3; d_call: .; v_call: TRBV11-2; cdr3_length: 12; clone_size: .; cdr3_aa: CASSPGSDTQYF; cdr3_nt: TGTGCCAGCAGCCCGGGGTCAGATACGCAGTATTTT
j_call: TRBJ1-6; d_call: .; v_call: TRBV27; cdr3_length: 20; clone_size: .; cdr3_aa: CASSPLHGRVGSSSNSPLHF; cdr3_nt: TGTGCCAGCAGTCCTTTACACGGCCGGGTCGGCTCTTCTTCGAATTCACCCCTCCACTTT
j_call: TRBJ1-2; d_call: TRBD1; v_call: TRBV5-5; cdr3_length: 13; clone_size: .; cdr3_aa: CASSLVQGSGYTF; cdr3_nt: TGTGCCAGCAGCTTAGTACAGGGGAGCGGCTACACCTTC
j_call: TRBJ2-5; d_call: TRBD2; v_call: TRBV5-4; cdr3_length: 13; clone_size: .; cdr3_aa: CASTGLAERTQYF; cdr3_nt: TGTGCCAGCACCGGACTAGCGGAAAGGACCCAGTACTTC
j_call: TRBJ2-7; d_call: TRBD2; v_call: TRBV11-2; cdr3_length: 13; clone_size: .; cdr3_aa: CASAAGGRYEQYF; cdr3_nt: TGTGCCAGCGCGGCGGGAGGACGGTACGAGCAGTACTTC
j_call: TRBJ2-5; d_call: .; v_call: TRBV19; cdr3_length: 16; clone_size: .; cdr3_aa: CASSPFAGRSQETQYF; cdr3_nt: TGTGCCAGTAGCCCCTTCGCGGGGCGATCCCAAGAGACCCAGTACTTC
j_call: TRBJ1-1; d_call: .; v_call: TRBV7-9; cdr3_length: 15; clone_size: .; cdr3_aa: CASSFSSTGYTEAFF; cdr3_nt: TGTGCCAGCAGCTTCTCCTCTACAGGCTACACTGAAGCTTTCTTT
j_call: TRBJ1-2; d_call: .; v_call: TRBV6-2/TRBV6-3; cdr3_length: 14; clone_size: once; cdr3_aa: CASSYGTLNYGYTF; cdr3_nt: TGTGCCAGCAGTTACGGGACACTGAACTATGGCTACACCTTC
j_call: TRBJ2-2; d_call: TRBD2; v_call: TRBV3-1/TRBV3-2; cdr3_length: 16; clone_size: .; cdr3_aa: CASNGGSASKTGELFF; cdr3_nt: TGTGCCAGCAATGGCGGGAGCGCCTCGAAGACCGGGGAGCTGTTTTTT
j_call: TRBJ1-2; d_call: TRBD1; v_call: TRBV27; cdr3_length: 17; clone_size: .; cdr3_aa: CASSGNRDRGPDYGYTF; cdr3_nt: TGTGCCAGCAGCGGCAACCGGGACAGAGGCCCAGACTATGGCTACACCTTC
j_call: TRBJ2-1; d_call: .; v_call: TRBV18; cdr3_length: 13; clone_size: .; cdr3_aa: CASSPPLADEQFF; cdr3_nt: TGTGCCAGCTCACCTCCCCTGGCCGATGAGCAGTTCTTC
j_call: TRBJ1-1; d_call: TRBD1; v_call: TRBV7-3; cdr3_length: 13; clone_size: once; cdr3_aa: CASSSDRDTEAFF; cdr3_nt: TGTGCCAGCAGCTCGGACAGGGACACTGAAGCTTTCTTT
j_call: TRBJ2-5; d_call: .; v_call: TRBV28; cdr3_length: 14; clone_size: .; cdr3_aa: CASRSGTPVETQYF; cdr3_nt: TGTGCCAGCAGGTCAGGGACACCAGTGGAGACCCAGTACTTC
j_call: TRBJ2-5; d_call: TRBD1; v_call: TRBV6-5; cdr3_length: 15; clone_size: .; cdr3_aa: CASSYQAGGEKTQYF; cdr3_nt: TGTGCCAGCAGTTACCAAGCAGGGGGCGAAAAGACCCAGTACTTC
j_call: TRBJ2-1; d_call: TRBD1; v_call: TRBV12-5; cdr3_length: 17; clone_size: once; cdr3_aa: CASGFPRQGVIYNEQFF; cdr3_nt: TGTGCTAGTGGTTTCCCCCGACAGGGGGTGATCTACAATGAGCAGTTCTTC
j_call: TRBJ2-2; d_call: .; v_call: TRBV10-1; cdr3_length: 15; clone_size: .; cdr3_aa: CASSDLAPETGELFF; cdr3_nt: TGCGCCAGCAGTGACCTAGCGCCCGAGACCGGGGAGCTGTTTTTT
j_call: TRBJ1-4; d_call: .; v_call: TRBV5-4; cdr3_length: 13; clone_size: .; cdr3_aa: CASSVDRAEKLFF; cdr3_nt: TGTGCCAGCAGCGTGGACAGAGCTGAAAAACTGTTTTTT
j_call: TRBJ1-5; d_call: TRBD1; v_call: TRBV5-1; cdr3_length: 16; clone_size: few; cdr3_aa: CASSPGQGSDNQPQHF; cdr3_nt: TGCGCCAGCAGCCCAGGACAGGGATCGGACAATCAGCCCCAGCATTTT
j_call: TRBJ2-1; d_call: TRBD2; v_call: TRBV6-2/TRBV6-3; cdr3_length: 17; clone_size: .; cdr3_aa: CASSYGRASGTLFEQFF; cdr3_nt: TGTGCCAGCAGTTACGGTCGGGCTAGCGGGACTCTATTCGAGCAGTTCTTC
j_call: TRBJ2-5; d_call: TRBD1; v_call: TRBV7-7; cdr3_length: 15; clone_size: .; cdr3_aa: CASSFGTAIQETQYF; cdr3_nt: TGTGCCAGCAGTTTTGGGACAGCCATCCAAGAGACCCAGTACTTC
j_call: TRBJ2-1; d_call: TRBD1; v_call: TRBV19; cdr3_length: 14; clone_size: .; cdr3_aa: CASRSPGQHNEQFF; cdr3_nt: TGTGCCAGTAGGAGCCCGGGACAGCACAATGAGCAGTTCTTC